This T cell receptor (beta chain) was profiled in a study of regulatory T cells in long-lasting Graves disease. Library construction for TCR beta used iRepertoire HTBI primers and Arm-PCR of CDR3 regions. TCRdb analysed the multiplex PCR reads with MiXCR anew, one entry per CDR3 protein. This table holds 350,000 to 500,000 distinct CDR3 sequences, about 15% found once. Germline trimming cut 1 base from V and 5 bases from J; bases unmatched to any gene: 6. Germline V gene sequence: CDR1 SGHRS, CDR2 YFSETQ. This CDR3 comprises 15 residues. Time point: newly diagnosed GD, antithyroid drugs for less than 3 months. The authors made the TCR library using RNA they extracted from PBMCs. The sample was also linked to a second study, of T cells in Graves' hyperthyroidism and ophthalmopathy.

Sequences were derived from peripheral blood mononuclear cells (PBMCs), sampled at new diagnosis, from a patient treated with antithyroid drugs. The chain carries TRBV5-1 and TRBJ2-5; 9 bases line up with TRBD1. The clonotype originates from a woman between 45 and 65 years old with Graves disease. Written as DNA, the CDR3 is TGCGCCAGCAGCTTGCCGACAGGGGGTAGGGAGACCCAGTACTTC. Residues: CASSLPTGGRETQYF.